This note documents a single T cell receptor beta chain sequence. This clone was seen a handful of times. Its antigen remains unidentified. There are no base qualities to consult, and no much larger clone falls within one base. The CDR3 spans 14 residues, from the cysteine through the phenylalanine. Only the CDR3 part of the read is kept: 42 bases, read in frame from the first base. Trimming leaves V shorter by 6 bases and J shorter by 4 bases, with the junction holding 6 bases beyond the gene matches. No patient had received any treatment before thyroid surgery. Using T-cell receptor beta sequencing, the study looked back at clinical samples from patients collected from the early 2010s to the late 2010s. The source of the sample is a study of metastatic and nonmetastatic thyroid tumors (TCRdb year 2020). Some background on the complete study: Repertoires were compared across peripheral blood and tumor or nodule tissue samples from malignant and benign thyroid patients. Points the paper makes about the study in general: In both blood and tumor samples, TCR beta diversity was reported to be significantly higher in malignant tumors than in benign nodules.

Library preparation was by PCR. Sequencing instrument: Illumina HiSeq 4000. High-throughput sequencing was used to profile the TCR beta-chain CDR3 region of every patient. The study's processing was this. Drawing on CDR3 differences between clinicopathological groups, the researchers built a classifier meant to tell apart patients with distant-metastatic papillary thyroid cancer. To measure repertoire diversity the researchers used the Shannon index, while the Morisita-Horn index served to gauge how similar the tumor and blood repertoires were. Using fastp trimming at Q25 and MiXCR clonotype assembly, TCRdb reanalyzed the public sequencing data and kept in-frame beta chains. V and J calls and clone size were set by TCRdb, not the authors. The sample profile shows some 28,000 clones; 20% to 25% of them were found once. The ten largest clones represent under 45% of the sample.

Sequencing used blood. The receptor was isolated from a female donor with papillary thyroid cancer or a benign thyroid nodule (not recorded which). Some clones in this sample may be carry-over from other donors' samples. This chain is built from TRBV12-3 or TRBV12-4 and TRBJ1-2, with TRBD1 identical over 9 junction bases. In nucleotides, the sequence is TGTGCCAGCAGCCCCGGGACAGGGTTCTATGGCTACACCTTC. Translated, it reads CASSPGTGFYGYTF.